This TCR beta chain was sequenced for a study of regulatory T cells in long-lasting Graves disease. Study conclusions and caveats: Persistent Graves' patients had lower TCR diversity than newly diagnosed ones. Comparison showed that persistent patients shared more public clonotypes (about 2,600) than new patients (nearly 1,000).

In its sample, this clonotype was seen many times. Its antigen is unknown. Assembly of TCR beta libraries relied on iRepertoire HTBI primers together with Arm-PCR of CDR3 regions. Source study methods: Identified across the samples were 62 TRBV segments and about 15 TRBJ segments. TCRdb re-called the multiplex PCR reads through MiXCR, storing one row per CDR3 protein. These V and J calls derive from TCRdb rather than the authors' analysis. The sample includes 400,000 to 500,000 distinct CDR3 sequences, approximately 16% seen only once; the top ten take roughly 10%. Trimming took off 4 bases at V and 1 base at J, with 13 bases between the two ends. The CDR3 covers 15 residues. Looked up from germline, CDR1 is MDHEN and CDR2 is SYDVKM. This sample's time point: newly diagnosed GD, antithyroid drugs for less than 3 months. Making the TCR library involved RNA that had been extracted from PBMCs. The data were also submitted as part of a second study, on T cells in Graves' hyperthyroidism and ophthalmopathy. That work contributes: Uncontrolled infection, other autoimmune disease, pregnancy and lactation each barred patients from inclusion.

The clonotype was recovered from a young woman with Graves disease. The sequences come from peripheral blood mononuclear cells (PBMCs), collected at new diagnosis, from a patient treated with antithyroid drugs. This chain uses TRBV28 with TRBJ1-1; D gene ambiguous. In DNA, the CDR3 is TGTGCCAGCAGTTCCATTCCTACTTGGAACACTGAAGCTTTCTTT. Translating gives CASSSIPTWNTEAFF.